The rows below give T cell receptor beta chains drawn from one sample of a study of identical twins. One entry per CDR3 protein, called by TCRdb with MiXCR from the 5' RACE reads. The repertoire holds under 1 million distinct CDR3 sequences, with around 12% as singletons. These sequences were also reported in another study, on yellow fever vaccine responses in identical twins.

The sequencing input was PBMCs. These receptors were collected from a woman aged 18 to 35 in good health. CDR3s include the opening cysteine and the closing phenylalanine or tryptophan. The order of the fields is J gene, V gene, clone size, D gene, CDR3 DNA, CDR3 protein. A D gene is named only where the DNA matches it firmly. Rows may omit the clone size; those that give it use once, few, many or a size class.

>TRBJ2-1|TRBV4-2|many|NA
TGTGCCAGCAGCCAAGATCGTAACTCCTACAATGAGCAGTTCTTC
CASSQDRNSYNEQFF
>TRBJ1-1|TRBV9|few|NA
TGTGCCAGCAGCCCCCGGGCCCTGGGGTTGACTGAAGCTTTCTTT
CASSPRALGLTEAFF
>TRBJ2-5|TRBV20-1|NA|NA
TGCAGTGCTACCAACAGGGCACGAGGACAAGAGACCCAGTACTTC
CSATNRARGQETQYF
>TRBJ2-1|TRBV20-1|few|TRBD2
TGCAGTGCTATAAATTTAGCGGGAGGATCCTACAATGAGCAGTTCTTC
CSAINLAGGSYNEQFF
>TRBJ1-2|TRBV6-5|few|NA
TGTGCCAGCAGTTACTCGAGCAATCTGGGAAACTATGGCTACACCTTC
CASSYSSNLGNYGYTF
>TRBJ2-7|TRBV5-5|few|NA
TGTGCCAGCAGCTTGGCCTTGTCCGAGCAGTACTTC
CASSLALSEQYF
>TRBJ2-2|TRBV20-1|few|NA
TGCAGTGCTAGGCGGGGAATCACCGGGGAGCTGTTTTTT
CSARRGITGELFF
>TRBJ2-5|TRBV7-9|few|TRBD1
TGTGCCAGCCTTCTCGGACAGGGAGAAGAGACCCAGTACTTC
CASLLGQGEETQYF
>TRBJ2-3|TRBV4-2|NA|TRBD2
TGTGCCAGCAGCCATGAAATAGCGGGGGGGACCCGCACAGATACGCAGTATTTT
CASSHEIAGGTRTDTQYF
>TRBJ2-3|TRBV5-1|many|NA
TGCGCCAGCAGCTTGGTCCTCGGGAGTACGTCGACAGATACGCAGTATTTT
CASSLVLGSTSTDTQYF
>TRBJ1-6|TRBV9|NA|TRBD1
TGTGCCAGCAGTTTTGACAGGGGGCTGAGTTCACCCCTCCACTTT
CASSFDRGLSSPLHF
>TRBJ2-1|TRBV5-1|NA|TRBD2
TGCGCCAGCAGCACTAGCGGGGTCCCCTCCTACAATGAGCAGTTCTTC
CASSTSGVPSYNEQFF
>TRBJ1-6|TRBV5-1|NA|TRBD1
TGCGCCAGCAGAGTCAGGGACAGCCGTAATTCACCCCTCCACTTT
CASRVRDSRNSPLHF
>TRBJ1-1|TRBV29-1|many|TRBD1
TGCAGCGTTGAAGATCAGGGGGGCACTGAAGCTTTCTTT
CSVEDQGGTEAFF
>TRBJ1-5|TRBV6-1|NA|NA
TGTGCCAGCGCCCTTGAGGGTAGCAATCAGCCCCAGCATTTT
CASALEGSNQPQHF
>TRBJ2-2|TRBV7-8|NA|NA
TGTGCCAGCAGCTTAGCCGGGGTAGGGAACACCGGGGAGCTGTTTTTT
CASSLAGVGNTGELFF
>TRBJ2-1|TRBV24-1|many|TRBD2
TGTGCCACCAGTGACAGAGCGGGACTAGATTATAGCAATGAGCAGTTCTTC
CATSDRAGLDYSNEQFF
>TRBJ2-1|TRBV11-1|many|TRBD1
TGTGCCAGCAGTACTACAGGGGGCTCCTACAATGAGCAGTTCTTC
CASSTTGGSYNEQFF
>TRBJ2-5|TRBV6-5|few|NA
TGTGCCAGCACGGAAAAAGAGACCCAGTACTTC
CASTEKETQYF
>TRBJ2-1|TRBV5-4|many|TRBD2
TGTGCCAGCAGCTTGGGGGGACTAGCGGCTTACAATGAGCAGTTCTTC
CASSLGGLAAYNEQFF
>TRBJ2-6|TRBV5-1|many|NA
TGCGCCAGCAGTGTCGAGGCCAACGTCCTGACTTTC
CASSVEANVLTF
>TRBJ1-2|TRBV19|few|NA
TGTGCCAGTAGTATTAGGTGGGAATCCAACTATGGCTACACCTTC
CASSIRWESNYGYTF